Each of the 27 T cell receptor beta chains below was sequenced from the same sample in a study of blood T cell repertoires in COVID-19. Profiled with immunoSEQ multiplex PCR; TCRdb holds only in-frame clones, not every one. The profile covers some 320,000 clones, with 65% to 90% appearing a single time and 7.2% taken by the ten largest. The sequenced sample was peripheral blood. These receptors came from a human donor in a cohort sampled during active COVID-19.

This clone was seen a single time. This rearrangement joins TRBV18 to TRBJ1-1, with TRBD1 matching over 9 bases. This CDR3 has 14 amino acids. V lost 5 bases and J lost 5; bases outside the gene matches: 6. The V gene's germline CDR1 is KGHSH and CDR2 LQKENI. Written as DNA, the CDR3 is TGTGCCAGCTCAGCACAGGGGGCTGGTACTGAAGCTTTCTTT. It yields the protein CASSAQGAGTEAFF.

For this clone: The junction differs from germline at one of its ends, possibly a read error. The DNA for the CDR3 is TGTGCCAGCAGCTTAGACAGGGGGTGGAGCACTCAGCCCCAGCATTTT. It encodes CASSLDRGWSTQPQHF. The chain joins TRBV7-8 to TRBJ1-5, with 8 nucleotides matching TRBD1. This CDR3 region has 16 residues. Germline assignment: CDR1 SGHVS and CDR2 FQNEAQ.

The chain links TRBV5-1 to TRBJ2-3; 11 nucleotides match TRBD1. Germline V lookup: CDR1 SGHRS, CDR2 YFSETQ. The CDR3 length is 16 residues. Losses at the gene ends were 4 bases for V and 8 bases for J; bases not matched to a gene: 12. In nucleotides, the CDR3 is TGCGCCAGCAGCACCAGGGACAGGGGGTATGTGGGTACGCAGTATTTT. It specifies CASSTRDRGYVGTQYF.

The J gene is TRBJ2-1, the V gene TRBV6-1, with D possibly TRBD1 on 6 matching bases. Germline V lookup: CDR1 MNHNS, CDR2 SASEGT. Trimming took off 4 bases at V and 1 base at J, with 14 bases between the two ends. This CDR3 has 16 residues. The CDR3 reads CASSAMWGRSYNEQFF. The CDR3 region has the DNA TGTGCCAGCAGTGCTATGTGGGGGCGGTCCTACAATGAGCAGTTCTTC.

The V call is TRBV2, the J call TRBJ1-2; 7 positions agree with TRBD1. V lost 4 bases to trimming and J lost 3 bases; unmatched junction nucleotides: 8. Looked up from germline, CDR1 is SNHLY and CDR2 is FYNNEI. CDR3 length equals 15 residues. DNA of the CDR3: TGTGCCAGCAGTGCGTCGAGGGGGCAGGACTATGGCTACACCTTC. Protein product: CASSASRGQDYGYTF.

V is TRBV6-5 and J is TRBJ1-4, with 9 nucleotides matching TRBD1. CDR1 is MNHEY and CDR2 is SVGAGI in the germline V gene. CDR3 length: 14 amino acids. V lost 5 bases, J lost 14 bases, and 12 bases stayed unmatched. The chain's CDR3 is CASSHTGGAANLFF. The CDR3 region has the DNA TGTGCCAGCAGTCATACAGGGGGCGCGGCTAACCTGTTTTTT.

The chain links TRBV19 to TRBJ2-5; 10 bases are a match to TRBD2. V was clipped by 7 bases and J by 5 bases; unmatched bases: 16. The CDR3 length is 17 residues. The germline V gene encodes CDR1 LNHDA and CDR2 SQIVND (reference sequence). The CDR3 sequence is CASNPGLAKSMGETQYF. Here the CDR3 DNA reads TGTGCCAGTAATCCGGGACTAGCGAAATCGATGGGGGAGACCCAGTACTTC.

About this clone itself: One junction end disagrees with the germline gene, perhaps due to a read error. The gene calls are TRBV24-1 and TRBJ2-7; 8 nucleotides match TRBD1. The CDR3 extends over 11 amino acids. CDR1 and CDR2 (germline): KGHDR, SFDVKD. The CDR3 DNA reads as TGTGCCACCAGTGAAGGAACAGGGGGACAATTC. Amino acids: CATSEGTGGQF.

The rearrangement joins TRBV7-9 to TRBJ1-5; 7 bases are a match to TRBD1. V was pared by 5 bases and J by 5 bases, with 9 bases of the junction left unmatched. This CDR3 has 15 amino acids. Germline V gene data show CDR1 as SEHNR and CDR2 as FQNEAQ (reference sequence). The CDR3: CASSPDRDSYQPQHF. The CDR3 coding sequence is TGTGCCAGCAGCCCTGACCGGGACAGTTATCAGCCCCAGCATTTT.

This clone appeared a few times. The chain joins TRBV7-9 to TRBJ2-7; TRBD1 matches 9 bases. Germline V lookup: CDR1 SEHNR, CDR2 FQNEAQ (reference sequence). Germline trimming cut 3 bases from V and 4 bases from J; bases unmatched to any gene: 4. The CDR3 has 14 amino acids. In DNA form, the CDR3 reads TGTGCCAGCAGCTTCGGGACAGGGATTTACGAGCAGTACTTC. This gives the protein CASSFGTGIYEQYF.

The chain uses TRBV18 and TRBJ2-7; a weak D match, TRBD2 (5 bases). V lost 3 bases to trimming and J lost 3 bases, with 6 bases between them. The CDR3 runs to 12 residues. Germline loops: CDR1 KGHSH, CDR2 LQKENI. CDR3 DNA: TGTGCCAGCTCACCGGGGAGCTACGAGCAGTACTTC. The encoded protein is CASSPGSYEQYF.

This clone was recorded once. V and J are TRBV18 and TRBJ1-5; 9 positions match TRBD1. The V and J ends lost 5 bases and 1 base, in that order; junction bases with no gene match: 9. The germline V gene has CDR1 KGHSH and CDR2 LQKENI. The CDR3 length is 17 residues. The chain's CDR3 is CASSMGTGQGSNQPQHF. CDR3 DNA sequence: TGTGCCAGCTCAATGGGGACAGGGCAGGGGAGCAATCAGCCCCAGCATTTT.

The J gene is TRBJ1-1, the V gene TRBV19, with no clear D. Germline-derived CDR1 and CDR2 are LNHDA and SQIVND (reference sequence). This CDR3 is built from 15 residues. V gave up 5 bases and J gave up 1 base, with 14 bases separating them. CDR3 nucleotide sequence: TGTGCCAGTAGTTCGATTATGTCAGGGAACACTGAAGCTTTCTTT. It translates to CASSSIMSGNTEAFF.

V gene TRBV6-5 combines with J gene TRBJ2-1; 8 nucleotides line up with TRBD2. The CDR3 extends over 15 amino acids. V shed 7 bases, J shed 1 base, and the junction held 6 bases outside the gene matches. Germline V gene lookup returns CDR1 MNHEY and CDR2 SVGAGI. The CDR3 DNA is TGTGCCAGCAAAAGGACTAGCACTTCCTACAATGAGCAGTTCTTC. Protein product: CASKRTSTSYNEQFF.

The rearrangement links TRBV5-1 to TRBJ1-2, with D perhaps matching TRBD1 (6 bases). The germline CDR1 and CDR2 sequences are SGHRS and YFSETQ. The CDR3 extends over 16 amino acids. Trimming left V 0 bases short and J 1 base short, with 13 bases between. CDR3 coding DNA: TGCGCCAGCAGCTTGGCCGAGGCAGGGGTTAACTATGGCTACACCTTC. Translation: CASSLAEAGVNYGYTF.

This chain connects TRBV24-1 to TRBJ2-7, with TRBD1 as a possible D gene (6 bases). Trimming pared 4 bases from V and 4 bases from J, leaving 16 bases between. Germline V lookup: CDR1 KGHDR, CDR2 SFDVKD. This CDR3 region has 15 residues. CDR3: CATSDADSYPYEQYF. The DNA for the CDR3 is TGTGCCACCAGTGACGCGGACAGCTACCCTTACGAGCAGTACTTC.

This clone has a single count. This chain uses TRBV6-6 with TRBJ1-1, with D maybe TRBD1 (6 bases). V was pared by 6 bases and J by 1 base, with 12 bases between. Germline values: CDR1 MNHNY, CDR2 SVGAGI (reference sequence). The CDR3 runs to 14 residues. The CDR3 DNA sequence: TGTGCCAGCAGCAGAGGGGGAACGAACACTGAAGCTTTCTTT. Translating it yields CASSRGGTNTEAFF.

The rearrangement links TRBV12-3 or TRBV12-4 to TRBJ1-1; D unclear. The length of the CDR3 is 13 residues. V lost 5 bases, J lost 7 bases, and 14 bases lay in between. Here the CDR3 reads CASSKCPRCEAFF. As DNA, the CDR3 is TGTGCCAGCAGTAAGTGCCCCAGGTGTGAAGCTTTCTTT.

CDR3 coding DNA: TGTGCCAGCAGCGTAGTTGTCAGCGGGGGGTGGCCAGATACGCAGTATTTT. It translates to CASSVVVSGGWPDTQYF. The J gene is TRBJ2-3, the V gene TRBV9; 9 bases match TRBD2. V gave up 0 bases and J gave up 4 bases; unmatched junction bases: 9. Germline V gene data show CDR1 as SGDLS and CDR2 as YYNGEE. The CDR3 has 17 amino acids. Full variable domain (missing parts from reference TRBV9 and TRBJ2-3): DSGVTQTPKHLITATGQRVTLRCSPRSGDLSVYWYQQSLDQGLQFLIQYYNGEERAKGNILERFSAQQFPDLHSELNLSSLELGDSALYFCASSVVVSGGWPDTQYFGPGTRLTVL.

The chain has TRBV5-6 and TRBJ1-4, with 11 bases fitting TRBD1. The CDR3 length is 17 residues. Per the germline V gene, CDR1 is SGHDT and CDR2 is YYEEEE. Losses at the gene ends were 4 bases for V and 3 bases for J; bases not matched to a gene: 8. CDR3 residues: CASSTDRGLISNEKLFF. The DNA of the CDR3 is TGTGCCAGCAGCACGGACAGGGGGCTCATCTCTAATGAAAAACTGTTTTTT.

The gene calls are TRBV24-1 and TRBJ2-1; tentatively, D is TRBD1 (5 bases). The CDR3 is 14 amino acids. V dropped 4 bases and J dropped 6 bases, with 12 bases sitting between them. Germline values: CDR1 KGHDR, CDR2 SFDVKD. Here the CDR3 DNA reads TGTGCCACCAGTGACCCCTCCCAGGGCAATGAGCAGTTCTTC. Protein product: CATSDPSQGNEQFF.

The V and J genes are TRBV5-5 and TRBJ2-7; perhaps TRBD2 as D (6 bases). The V end lost 0 bases, the J end lost 7 bases, and 8 bases lay between the germline ends. The CDR3 has 12 residues. Germline V gives CDR1 SGHKS, CDR2 YYEKEE (reference sequence). The CDR3 sequence is CASSLESGEQYF. In DNA form, the CDR3 reads TGTGCCAGCAGCTTGGAGAGCGGGGAGCAGTACTTC.

The V call is TRBV7-6, the J call TRBJ2-2, with unresolved D. The CDR3 has 15 residues. Germline V gene lookup returns CDR1 SGHVS and CDR2 FNYEAQ. Trimming shortened V by 4 bases and J by 0 bases, and 9 bases separated the two germline ends. The CDR3 loop is CASSYRTANTGELFF. CDR3 coding DNA: TGTGCCAGCAGCTACCGTACGGCGAACACCGGGGAGCTGTTTTTT.

The chain is built from TRBV19 and TRBJ1-4, with no clear D. V shed 7 bases and J shed 7 bases, with 13 bases lying between them. CDR1 is LNHDA, CDR2 SQIVND, per germline (reference sequence). The CDR3 contains 13 residues. CDR3 nucleotide sequence: TGTGCCAGTAACCGGGGAAGCTTTGAAAAACTGTTTTTT. This sequence encodes CASNRGSFEKLFF.

Note on this clone: Other DNA sequences of this sample code for an identical CDR3. The V and J genes are TRBV3-1 (or the pseudogene TRBV3-2) and TRBJ1-2; perhaps TRBD1 as D (5 bases). The CDR3 has 14 amino acids. Germline loops: CDR1 LGHDT, CDR2 YNNKEL (reference sequence). The germline V and J ends were trimmed by 1 base and 2 bases, with 8 bases remaining between them. The CDR3 DNA reads TGTGCCAGCAGCCAAGGCGCAGGGAACTATGGCTACACCTTC. This sequence encodes CASSQGAGNYGYTF.

This clone was found once. The chain links TRBV5-4 to TRBJ1-6, with D possibly TRBD1 on 5 matching bases. The CDR3 runs 17 residues. The germline gives CDR1 SGHNT, CDR2 YYREEE (reference sequence). Trimming removed 5 bases at V and 5 bases at J, with 20 bases between. CDR3 DNA: TGTGCCAGCAGGCGGGGGGAGGACGCAGGCCATAATTCACCCCTCCACTTT. Its protein is CASRRGEDAGHNSPLHF.

CDR3 loop: CASSSPFPTGGDGYTF. The DNA for the CDR3 is TGTGCCAGCAGCTCCCCCTTCCCCACAGGGGGCGACGGCTACACCTTC. The chain couples TRBV7-9 to TRBJ1-2; 9 bases align to TRBD1. The CDR3 runs 16 residues. Germline CDR1 reads SEHNR; CDR2 reads FQNEAQ (reference sequence). Trimming cost V 4 bases and J 8 bases; bases outside gene matches: 14. Full variable domain (missing parts from reference TRBV7-9 and TRBJ1-2): DTGVSQNPRHKITKRGQNVTFRCDPISEHNRLYWYRQTLGQGPEFLTYFQNEAQLEKSRLLSDRFSAERPKGSFSTLEIQRTEQGDSAMYLCASSSPFPTGGDGYTFGSGTRLTVV.